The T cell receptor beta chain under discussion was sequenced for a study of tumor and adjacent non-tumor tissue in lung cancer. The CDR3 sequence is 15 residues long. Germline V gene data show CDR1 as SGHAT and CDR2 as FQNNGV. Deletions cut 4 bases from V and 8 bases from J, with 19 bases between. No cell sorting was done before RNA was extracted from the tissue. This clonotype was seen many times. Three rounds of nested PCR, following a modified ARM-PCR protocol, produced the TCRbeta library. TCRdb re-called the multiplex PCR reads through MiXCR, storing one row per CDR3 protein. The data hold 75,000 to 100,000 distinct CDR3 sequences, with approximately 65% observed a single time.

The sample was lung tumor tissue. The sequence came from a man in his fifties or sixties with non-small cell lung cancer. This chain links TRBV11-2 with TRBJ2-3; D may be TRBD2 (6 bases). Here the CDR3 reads CASSYSALGGGTQYF. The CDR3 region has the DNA TGTGCCAGCAGCTATAGCGCCCTTGGGGGAGGTACGCAGTATTTT. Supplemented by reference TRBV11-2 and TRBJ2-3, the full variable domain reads EAGVAQSPRYKIIEKRQSVAFWCNPISGHATLYWYQQILGQGPKLLIQFQNNGVVDDSQLPKDRFSAERLKGVDSTLKIQPAKLEDSAVYLCASSYSALGGGTQYFGPGTRLTVL.